This entry describes one T cell receptor beta chain. As yet, its antigen is unknown. Researchers drew on about 90 million PBMCs for genomic DNA from unsorted samples. The CDR3 is made up of 17 amino acids. V lost 3 bases to trimming and J lost 5 bases, with 20 bases between them. Germline lookup yields CDR1 LNHDA and CDR2 SQIVND (reference sequence). This entry comes from a study of shared clonotypes between healthy human individuals. Authors' data handling: Quality scores were absent from the junction-only immunoSEQ sequences, so filtering differed. Sequencing used immunoSEQ multiplex PCR; TCRdb keeps in-frame clones, though not all of them. The DNA gave D and trimming, while V, J and clone size come from that table. Of over 400,000 clones in the sample, 78% were seen once. Regarding the study as a whole: Exclusively blood specimens were collected; tissue repertoires likely differ. Few donors limited the genetic and exposure-history diversity represented.

Sample: PBMCs. The chain joins TRBV19 to TRBJ2-1, with TRBD2 as a possible D gene (5 bases). The receptor's source is a woman between 35 and 50 years old in good health. Some clones in this sample may be carry-over from other donors' samples. The CDR3 region is CASSILIGLAVHNEQFF. The CDR3 coding sequence is TGTGCCAGTAGTATCCTTATAGGACTTGCAGTCCACAATGAGCAGTTCTTC.